What follows are 16 T cell receptor beta chains derived from one specimen sequenced in a study of control samples from healthy donors and cancer patients. Measured with immunoSEQ multiplex PCR; TCRdb has only the in-frame clones, and not every one. The sample has about 170,000 clones, around 93% seen once. The material sequenced was blood. Receptors were obtained from a woman aged 55-70 years in good health.

V gene TRBV27 combines with J gene TRBJ1-1, with TRBD1 matching over 8 bases. The CDR3 is 13 residues long. Germline trimming cut 4 bases from V and 3 bases from J; bases unmatched to any gene: 1. Germline values: CDR1 MNHEY, CDR2 SMNVEV (reference sequence). The CDR3 DNA reads as TGTGCCAGCAGTTACAGGGGGGACACTGAAGCTTTCTTT. It specifies CASSYRGDTEAFF.

The chain is built from TRBV6-5 and TRBJ2-5; D might be TRBD1 (6 bases). CDR1 MNHEY and CDR2 SVGAGI come from the germline V gene. V lost 5 bases, J lost 3 bases, and 13 bases lay in between. The CDR3 extends over 14 amino acids. The CDR3 bases are TGTGCCAGCAGTCCTTGGACAGAAGAAGAGACCCAGTACTTC. This gives the protein CASSPWTEEETQYF.

The V gene is TRBV18, the J gene TRBJ2-7, with 9 bases lining up with TRBD1. There are 16 residues in the CDR3. Germline V gene data show CDR1 as KGHSH and CDR2 as LQKENI. After removal of 3 bases from V and 1 base from J, the junction contained 7 bases not matched to a gene. The CDR3: CASSPTPGTGSYEQYF. The CDR3 coding sequence is TGTGCCAGCTCACCCACCCCCGGGACAGGGTCCTACGAGCAGTACTTC.

V gene TRBV6-1 combines with J gene TRBJ1-4; 10 bases fit TRBD1. The CDR3 contains 19 residues. Germline loops: CDR1 MNHNS, CDR2 SASEGT. J lost 0 bases, V lost 3 bases, and 10 bases had no gene match. CDR3 nucleotide sequence: TGTGCCAGCAGTGACCGACAGGGGGCGAAGACGACAACTAATGAAAAACTGTTTTTT. Encoded protein: CASSDRQGAKTTTNEKLFF.

The chain combines TRBV7-3 with TRBJ2-3, with D possibly TRBD2 on 7 matching bases. The germline CDR1 and CDR2 sequences are SGHTA and FQGTGA. The V end was cut by 5 bases, the J end by 2 bases, with 20 bases between. The CDR3 totals 17 residues. The CDR3: CASSAHRGASNTDTQYF. In DNA, the CDR3 is TGTGCCAGCAGCGCCCACCGGGGGGCCTCGAACACAGATACGCAGTATTTT.

This clone was observed a few times. V and J are TRBV7-2 and TRBJ2-1; 15 nucleotides agree with TRBD2. This CDR3 region has 14 residues. From germline, CDR1 is SGHTA and CDR2 FQGNSA. V shed 4 bases, J shed 16 bases, and the junction held 8 bases outside the gene matches. The CDR3 region is CASSYGTSGGSPFF. The CDR3 region has the DNA TGTGCCAGCAGCTACGGGACTAGCGGGGGGTCGCCTTTCTTC. The whole variable domain, remainder taken from reference TRBV7-2 and TRBJ2-1, is GAGVSQSPSNKVTEKGKDVELRCDPISGHTALYWYRQSLGQGLEFLIYFQGNSAPDKSGLPSDRFSAERTGGSVSTLTIQRTQQEDSAVYLCASSYGTSGGSPFFGPGTRLTVL.

The chain employs TRBV12-5 and TRBJ2-5; D perhaps matches TRBD1 (5 bases). This CDR3 has 12 amino acids. The germline V gene encodes CDR1 LGHNT and CDR2 FRNRAP. Trimming removed 4 bases at V and 5 bases at J, with 8 bases between. CDR3 sequence: CASGSYRETQYF. For the CDR3, the DNA is TGTGCTAGTGGTTCCTACAGGGAGACCCAGTACTTC.

V is TRBV20-1 and J is TRBJ2-3; D gene ambiguous. CDR1 is DFQATT, CDR2 SNEGSKA, per germline (reference sequence). The CDR3 is 11 amino acids. V was trimmed by 3 bases and J by 4 bases, leaving 5 bases between them. CDR3 in DNA: TGCAGTGCTAGCCGCTCAGATACGCAGTATTTT. This gives the protein CSASRSDTQYF.

About this clone: Other DNA sequences within the sample encode an identical CDR3. This chain connects TRBV5-1 to TRBJ2-3; 10 bases agree with TRBD2. Germline CDR1 SGHRS, CDR2 YFSETQ. J gave up 3 bases and V 0 bases, and 4 bases lay outside the gene matches. The CDR3 is made up of 16 amino acids. CDR3 DNA: TGCGCCAGCAGCTTGGACAGCGGGGGGGCAACAGATACGCAGTATTTT. It translates to CASSLDSGGATDTQYF.

This sequence joins TRBV2 and TRBJ1-3; 7 bases align to TRBD1. Germline lookup yields CDR1 SNHLY and CDR2 FYNNEI. The CDR3 sequence is 17 residues long. V dropped 6 bases and J dropped 2; count of bases not matched to a gene: 13. CDR3 sequence (DNA): TGTGCCAGCAGGGACGCGACAGGGACGGTCGCTGGAAACACCATATATTTT. Translation gives CASRDATGTVAGNTIYF.

CDR3 sequence: CASSYSGLEYEQYF. The CDR3 DNA sequence: TGTGCCAGCAGTTATTCGGGACTAGAGTACGAGCAGTACTTC. The V gene is TRBV6-5, the J gene TRBJ2-7; 8 positions match TRBD2. The germline V gene has CDR1 MNHEY and CDR2 SVGAGI. The J segment lost 4 bases and the V segment lost 3 bases, leaving 5 bases of the junction unmatched. The CDR3 runs 14 residues.

CDR3 DNA sequence: TGTGCTAGTGGCGGACAGCCGCTGAACACTGAAGCTTTCTTT. Translating it yields CASGGQPLNTEAFF. J is TRBJ1-1 and V is TRBV12-5, with D possibly TRBD1 on 6 matching bases. Trimming left V 6 bases short and J 0 bases short, with 11 bases between. CDR3 length equals 14 residues. CDR1 is LGHNT, CDR2 FRNRAP, per germline. The variable domain in full, with the rest retrieved from reference TRBV12-5 and TRBJ1-1, is DARVTQTPRHKVTEMGQEVTMRCQPILGHNTVFWYRQTMMQGLELLAYFRNRAPLDDSGMPKDRFSAEMPDATLATLKIQPSEPRDSAVYFCASGGQPLNTEAFFGQGTRLTVV.

The V call is TRBV5-1, the J call TRBJ2-1; D possibly uses TRBD1 or TRBD2 (5 bases each). V lost 4 bases, J lost 5 bases, and 10 bases lay in between. Looked up from germline, CDR1 is SGHRS and CDR2 is YFSETQ. The CDR3 has 13 residues. This chain's CDR3 is CASSVGPNNEQFF. CDR3 DNA sequence: TGCGCCAGCAGCGTGGGACCGAACAATGAGCAGTTCTTC.

Notes on this clone: The sample contains more than one DNA sequence encoding this CDR3. The chain combines TRBV7-2 with TRBJ2-3; 9 bases agree with TRBD2. The germline CDR1 and CDR2 sequences are SGHTA and FQGNSA. J lost 5 bases, V lost 0 bases, and 9 bases had no gene match. The CDR3 runs to 17 residues. The CDR3 here is CASSLAWAGGRGDTQYF. The CDR3 DNA is TGTGCCAGCAGCTTAGCTTGGGCGGGGGGGCGGGGAGATACGCAGTATTTT.

This chain uses TRBV30 with TRBJ1-6, with 7 bases identical to TRBD1. In germline, CDR1 is GTSNPN, CDR2 SVGIG (reference sequence). The V segment lost 2 bases and the J segment 5 bases; nucleotides outside the gene matches: 6. This CDR3 has 15 residues. CDR3 nucleotides: TGTGCCTGGAGTACAGGGGCAAATAATAATTCACCCCTCCACTTT. It encodes CAWSTGANNNSPLHF.

This chain joins TRBV28 and TRBJ1-3; 11 bases match TRBD1. The V gene's germline CDR1 is MDHEN and CDR2 SYDVKM. CDR3 length: 16 residues. V dropped 10 bases and J dropped 4; count of bases not matched to a gene: 12. DNA for the CDR3: TGTGCCACCAGGACAGGGGGCGCTGGGTCGGGAAACACCATATATTTT. This codes for CATRTGGAGSGNTIYF.